Listed below are T cell receptor beta chains from one sample, sequenced in a study of blood T cell repertoires in COVID-19. Using immunoSEQ multiplex PCR, the repertoire was profiled, and TCRdb retains in-frame clones only, with some absent. Of roughly 80,000 clones listed, 84% are singletons. Material for sequencing was peripheral blood. These receptors all come from a human donor in a cohort sampled during active COVID-19. Both conserved end residues are part of each CDR3. Fields, in order: J gene, clone size, V gene, D gene, CDR3 protein, CDR3 DNA. The D gene is left open where the match is weak. Clone sizes are given selectively: once, few, many, or a class where the clone is expanded.

TRBJ1-1 | - | TRBV27 | TRBD1 | CASSFLGQGDTEAFF | TGTGCCAGCAGTTTCCTAGGACAGGGGGACACTGAAGCTTTCTTT
TRBJ1-6 | - | TRBV28 | - | CASSFLGANNSPLHF | TGTGCCAGCAGTTTTTTGGGGGCAAATAATTCACCCCTCCACTTT
TRBJ1-5 | - | TRBV5-8 | - | CASSLVSGNQPQHF | TGTGCCAGCAGCTTGGTATCGGGGAACCAGCCCCAGCATTTT
TRBJ2-5 | - | TRBV11-2 | - | CASSLNTEETQYF | TGTGCCAGCAGCTTAAACACAGAAGAGACCCAGTACTTC
TRBJ1-5 | - | TRBV29-1 | - | CSVAGGGNNQPQHF | TGCAGCGTCGCGGGTGGCGGTAACAATCAGCCCCAGCATTTT
TRBJ1-1 | once | TRBV7-8 | - | CASSLNGGLFEAFF | TGTGCCAGCAGCTTAAACGGGGGGTTGTTTGAAGCTTTCTTT
TRBJ2-3 | - | TRBV18 | - | CASSSTDTQYF | TGTGCCAGTTCTAGCACAGATACGCAGTATTTT
TRBJ1-5 | - | TRBV6-6 | - | CASSPPTTHQPQHF | TGTGCCAGCAGCCCACCGACAACCCATCAGCCCCAGCATTTT
TRBJ1-1 | - | TRBV18 | - | CASSPELDSEAFF | TGTGCCAGCTCACCCGAACTTGACAGCGAAGCTTTCTTT
TRBJ2-3 | once | TRBV18 | - | CASSSSYGREGDTQYF | TGTGCCAGCTCATCCTCTTATGGTAGAGAGGGTGATACGCAGTATTTT
TRBJ2-1 | - | TRBV7-2 | - | CASSLRGPPSNEQFF | TGTGCCAGCAGCTTGCGGGGCCCCCCCTCTAATGAGCAGTTCTTC
TRBJ1-5 | - | TRBV28 | - | CASSLLPRQPQHF | TGTGCCAGCAGTTTATTGCCCAGGCAGCCCCAGCATTTT
TRBJ2-2 | few | TRBV12-3/TRBV12-4 | TRBD2 | CASRWGGSGELFF | TGTGCCAGCAGGTGGGGAGGGAGCGGGGAGCTGTTTTTT
TRBJ1-2 | - | TRBV6-1 | - | CASSESLSRQPYYGYTF | TGTGCCAGCAGTGAAAGTCTCTCTAGACAGCCTTACTATGGCTACACCTTC
TRBJ2-1 | once | TRBV18 | TRBD2 | CASSPIAGSYNEQFF | TGTGCCAGCTCACCTATAGCGGGCTCCTACAATGAGCAGTTCTTC
TRBJ2-1 | - | TRBV4-2 | - | CASSSEQGQFF | TGTGCCAGCAGCTCCGAGCAGGGGCAGTTCTTC
TRBJ2-3 | - | TRBV30 | TRBD2 | CAWSVGLRGGEAQYF | TGTGCCTGGAGTGTAGGATTGCGGGGGGGAGAGGCGCAGTATTTT
TRBJ1-3 | - | TRBV7-9 | - | CASSLGAGSGNTIYF | TGTGCCAGCAGCTTAGGGGCAGGCTCCGGAAACACCATATATTTT
TRBJ2-2 | once | TRBV4-1 | - | CASSQYAGAAGELFF | TGCGCCAGCAGCCAATATGCAGGGGCCGCCGGGGAGCTGTTTTTT
TRBJ1-1 | - | TRBV9 | - | CASSAPTENTEAFF | TGTGCCAGCAGCGCGCCGACAGAGAACACTGAAGCTTTCTTT
TRBJ2-5 | - | TRBV5-6 | - | CASSPVGGQETQYF | TGTGCCAGCAGCCCCGTGGGGGGACAAGAGACCCAGTACTTC
TRBJ1-4 | - | TRBV7-9 | - | CASSLQSKLFF | TGTGCCAGCAGCTTACAGTCAAAACTGTTTTTT
TRBJ1-3 | - | TRBV2 | - | CASSYSGNTIYF | TGTGCCAGCAGTTACTCTGGAAACACCATATATTTT
TRBJ2-7 | - | TRBV3-1/TRBV3-2 | TRBD2 | CASSPGGAVNEQYF | TGTGCCAGCAGCCCCGGGGGGGCCGTAAACGAGCAGTACTTC
TRBJ1-2 | - | TRBV12-3/TRBV12-4 | - | CASSFGVGTGYTF | TGTGCCAGCAGTTTTGGAGTGGGTACCGGCTACACCTTC
TRBJ1-6 | - | TRBV19 | - | CASSIGGKGKVPLHF | TGTGCCAGTAGTATAGGGGGCAAGGGGAAGGTGCCCCTCCACTTT
TRBJ2-2 | - | TRBV6-5 | - | CASSRGWGGELFF | TGTGCCAGCAGCAGGGGTTGGGGCGGGGAGCTGTTTTTT
TRBJ2-1 | - | TRBV5-4 | TRBD2 | CASTWGLANNEQFF | TGTGCCAGTACCTGGGGACTAGCGAACAATGAGCAGTTCTTC
TRBJ1-4 | - | TRBV27 | - | CASRGTRGNEKLFF | TGTGCCAGCAGAGGGACAAGAGGGAATGAAAAACTGTTTTTT
TRBJ1-1 | once | TRBV3-1/TRBV3-2 | - | CASSQPGTNTEAFF | TGTGCCAGCAGCCAGCCCGGGACAAACACTGAAGCTTTCTTT
TRBJ1-1 | - | TRBV23-1 | TRBD1 | CASSIRGLRCTEAFF | TGCGCCAGCAGTATCAGGGGGCTGAGGTGCACTGAAGCTTTCTTT
TRBJ2-3 | few | TRBV24-1 | - | CATSDGVPGDTQYF | TGTGCCACCAGTGATGGCGTCCCCGGGGATACGCAGTATTTT
TRBJ1-2 | many | TRBV20-1 | - | CSASGQGSNGYTF | TGCAGTGCTAGTGGGCAGGGGAGTAATGGCTACACCTTC
TRBJ2-1 | - | TRBV10-3 | - | CAISENPAGSYNEQFF | TGTGCCATCAGTGAGAACCCCGCCGGCTCCTACAATGAGCAGTTCTTC
TRBJ2-2 | - | TRBV3-1/TRBV3-2 | TRBD2 | CASSPLAGGTGELFF | TGTGCCAGCAGCCCTTTAGCGGGGGGTACCGGGGAGCTGTTTTTT
TRBJ2-7 | - | TRBV9 | TRBD2 | CASSVSGGGGYEQYF | TGTGCCAGCAGCGTAAGCGGGGGGGGCGGCTACGAGCAGTACTTC
TRBJ1-1 | - | TRBV6-2/TRBV6-3 | TRBD1 | CASSQRQTGATEAFF | TGTGCCAGCAGTCAACGCCAGACAGGGGCCACTGAAGCTTTCTTT
TRBJ1-2 | - | TRBV5-4 | TRBD1 | CASSLGGTGANYGYTF | TGTGCCAGCAGCTTGGGAGGGACAGGGGCTAACTATGGCTACACCTTC
TRBJ1-2 | - | TRBV30 | TRBD1 | CAWSEGGRYGYTF | TGTGCCTGGAGTGAAGGGGGCCGCTATGGCTACACCTTC
TRBJ1-1 | few | TRBV21-1 | - | CASSKRVAGLNTEAFF | TGTGCCAGCAGCAAAAGGGTTGCGGGATTGAACACTGAAGCTTTCTTT
TRBJ1-6 | - | TRBV4-1 | - | CASSQTLTGVPLLSSYNSPLHF | TGCGCCAGCAGCCAGACACTAACGGGGGTGCCCCTTCTTAGCTCCTATAATTCACCCCTCCACTTT
TRBJ2-7 | few | TRBV7-9 | - | CASSPRGRYEQYF | TGTGCCAGCAGCCCCCGAGGGCGCTACGAGCAGTACTTC
TRBJ1-2 | - | TRBV2 | TRBD1 | CASSGFAGGDGYTF | TGTGCCAGCAGTGGATTTGCAGGGGGCGATGGCTACACCTTC
TRBJ1-5 | - | TRBV7-2 | - | CASSFRGGQPQHF | TGTGCCAGCAGCTTCCGGGGGGGACAGCCCCAGCATTTT